A selection of T cell receptor beta chains follows, all from one sample in a study of T cells after yellow fever vaccination. TCRdb independently ran MiXCR on the 5' RACE reads; one entry per CDR3 protein. The table has 200,000 to 300,000 distinct CDR3 sequences, roughly 6.8% seen once; the top ten hold approximately 0.99%. The starting material was CD4+ T cells sorted from PBMCs, obtained on the day of the yellow fever booster vaccination. The origin of the receptors is a man aged 25 to 40 who received the YFV17D yellow fever vaccine. Both conserved end residues are part of each CDR3. The D gene is left open where the match is weak. A clone size is listed for some rows: how often the clone was seen (once, few, many), or a class if it is expanded.

TRBD2,few,TRBJ2-2,TRBV3-1,CASSQELVAGPGELFF,TGTGCCAGCAGCCAAGAGCTGGTAGCGGGACCCGGGGAGCTGTTTTTT
.,few,TRBJ2-7,TRBV19,CASSIQVSYEQYF,TGTGCCAGTAGTATCCAGGTGAGCTACGAGCAGTACTTC
.,.,TRBJ1-4,TRBV18,CASSPPSLNEKLFF,TGTGCCAGCTCACCACCATCCCTTAATGAAAAACTGTTTTTT
TRBD2,.,TRBJ2-3,TRBV10-1,CASSDLGLAATDTQYF,TGCGCCAGCAGTGACCTCGGACTAGCGGCCACAGATACGCAGTATTTT
.,few,TRBJ2-1,TRBV29-1,CSVEEAGNEQFF,TGCAGCGTTGAGGAGGCGGGCAATGAGCAGTTCTTC
TRBD2,.,TRBJ2-3,TRBV20-1,CSASREGVTDTQYF,TGCAGTGCTAGCCGGGAGGGCGTGACAGATACGCAGTATTTT
.,many,TRBJ2-3,TRBV6-5,CASSYRSPGFIRTDTQYF,TGTGCCAGCAGTTACCGATCGCCAGGTTTCATACGCACAGATACGCAGTATTTT
.,.,TRBJ2-1,TRBV7-2,CASSLAWNGGEQFF,TGTGCCAGCAGCTTAGCTTGGAACGGGGGCGAGCAGTTCTTC
TRBD2,many,TRBJ2-7,TRBV3-1,CASSPRLAGVYEQYF,TGTGCCAGCAGTCCTCGACTAGCGGGAGTGTACGAGCAGTACTTC
.,many,TRBJ1-6,TRBV7-2,CASSRTASYNSPLHF,TGTGCCAGCAGCCGGACAGCTTCCTATAATTCACCCCTCCACTTT
.,many,TRBJ2-2,TRBV29-1,CSVEDPNHTGELFF,TGCAGCGTTGAAGATCCCAATCACACCGGGGAGCTGTTTTTT
.,few,TRBJ1-1,TRBV5-1,CASSPQGTVLAFF,TGCGCCAGCAGCCCTCAGGGTACGGTTTTGGCTTTCTTT
.,few,TRBJ2-7,TRBV5-1,CASSLAFGTVTYEQYF,TGCGCCAGCAGCTTGGCCTTCGGGACCGTGACCTACGAGCAGTACTTC
.,few,TRBJ2-7,TRBV28,CASSNRVPYEQYF,TGTGCCAGCAGTAACAGGGTCCCCTACGAGCAGTACTTC
.,.,TRBJ2-1,TRBV5-1,CASSLILAASNEQFF,TGCGCCAGCAGCTTGATCCTAGCCGCTTCCAATGAGCAGTTCTTC
.,many,TRBJ2-7,TRBV20-1,CSARATGRSEQYF,TGCAGTGCTAGAGCCACAGGGCGGTCCGAGCAGTACTTC
TRBD2,many,TRBJ2-4,TRBV7-6,CASSPGTSGNIQYF,TGTGCCAGCAGCCCCGGGACTAGCGGAAACATTCAGTACTTC
.,few,TRBJ1-5,TRBV6-5,CASSYSGGSQHF,TGTGCCAGCAGTTACTCCGGGGGGTCCCAGCATTTT
.,many,TRBJ1-2,TRBV12-3/TRBV12-4,CASSLKGLVYGYTF,TGTGCCAGCAGTTTGAAGGGACTGGTCTATGGCTACACCTTC
.,many,TRBJ2-7,TRBV5-1,CASSRDGDPGEQYF,TGCGCCAGCAGCCGGGACGGAGATCCGGGGGAGCAGTACTTC
.,many,TRBJ2-3,TRBV20-1,CSARDGSASTDTQYF,TGCAGTGCTAGAGATGGATCGGCATCGACAGATACGCAGTATTTT
.,.,TRBJ2-3,TRBV6-2/TRBV6-3,CASSIQGGYTDTQYF,TGTGCCAGCAGTATACAGGGCGGATACACAGATACGCAGTATTTT
.,many,TRBJ1-4,TRBV3-1,CASSHRGTNEKLFF,TGTGCCAGCAGCCATAGGGGCACTAATGAAAAACTGTTTTTT
.,many,TRBJ2-7,TRBV12-3/TRBV12-4,CASSRRVGYYEQYF,TGTGCCAGCAGTCGACGCGTCGGTTACTACGAGCAGTACTTC
.,many,TRBJ2-7,TRBV10-3,CAISILSSSYEQYF,TGTGCCATCAGTATCCTATCCTCCTCCTACGAGCAGTACTTC
.,many,TRBJ1-1,TRBV2,CASSDQGAGTEAFF,TGTGCCAGCAGTGACCAAGGGGCTGGCACTGAAGCTTTCTTT
TRBD2,many,TRBJ2-3,TRBV12-3/TRBV12-4,CASSRIAGGGSDTQYF,TGTGCCAGCAGCCGAATAGCGGGAGGGGGTTCGGATACGCAGTATTTT
.,.,TRBJ1-2,TRBV19,CASSRTGLNNYGYTF,TGTGCCAGTAGTAGAACAGGTTTAAACAACTATGGCTACACCTTC
.,few,TRBJ2-2,TRBV7-9,CASRGQLSSGELFF,TGTGCCAGCAGGGGACAATTATCAAGCGGGGAGCTGTTTTTT
.,many,TRBJ2-7,TRBV7-2,CASSFGHAVYEQYF,TGTGCCAGCAGCTTTGGTCACGCCGTCTACGAGCAGTACTTC
TRBD1,many,TRBJ2-3,TRBV29-1,CSVEGPLDRSTVSISDTQYF,TGCAGCGTTGAGGGCCCCTTGGACAGGTCAACAGTGTCAATTTCAGATACGCAGTATTTT
TRBD2,few,TRBJ2-3,TRBV29-1,CSVDPTGLTSGITQYF,TGCAGCGTTGACCCCACCGGATTGACTAGCGGGATTACGCAGTATTTT
.,few,TRBJ2-1,TRBV9,CASSVGLLFGPYNEQFF,TGTGCCAGCAGCGTAGGCCTCCTATTCGGTCCCTACAATGAGCAGTTCTTC
TRBD1,.,TRBJ2-2,TRBV19,CASSTQQGVGELFF,TGTGCCAGTAGTACTCAACAGGGGGTCGGGGAGCTGTTTTTT
.,.,TRBJ2-3,TRBV7-6,CASSKRTDTQYF,TGTGCCAGCAGCAAACGCACAGATACGCAGTATTTT
.,.,TRBJ2-3,TRBV11-2,CASSLDGEDTQYF,TGTGCCAGCAGCTTAGATGGTGAAGATACGCAGTATTTT
TRBD1,few,TRBJ2-3,TRBV7-9,CASNHRGLTDTQYF,TGTGCCAGCAATCACAGGGGTCTCACAGATACGCAGTATTTT
.,.,TRBJ1-2,TRBV27,CASSSRPNSRGGYTF,TGTGCCAGCAGTTCTCGGCCTAATTCGAGGGGTGGCTACACCTTC
.,.,TRBJ1-1,TRBV4-2,CASSPDRTAGTEAFF,TGTGCCAGCAGCCCCGACCGGACGGCGGGCACTGAAGCTTTCTTT
.,many,TRBJ2-7,TRBV12-3/TRBV12-4,CASSTGWGSYEQYF,TGTGCCAGCAGTACCGGTTGGGGTTCCTACGAGCAGTACTTC
.,many,TRBJ2-3,TRBV12-3/TRBV12-4,CASSPWADTDTQYF,TGTGCCAGCAGTCCGTGGGCCGACACAGATACGCAGTATTTT
.,few,TRBJ2-6,TRBV24-1,CATSAPQGIAGANVLTF,TGTGCCACCAGTGCCCCCCAAGGAATAGCTGGGGCCAACGTCCTGACTTTC
.,.,TRBJ2-5,TRBV20-1,CSAHGQSAQYF,TGCAGTGCTCACGGACAGTCGGCCCAGTACTTC
TRBD2,many,TRBJ2-7,TRBV29-1,CSVEGTSGRKYEQYF,TGCAGCGTTGAGGGCACTAGCGGGAGAAAGTACGAGCAGTACTTC
.,many,TRBJ2-1,TRBV6-5,CASSSQASYNEQFF,TGTGCCAGCAGTTCACAGGCCTCCTACAATGAGCAGTTCTTC
TRBD2,many,TRBJ2-3,TRBV29-1,CSVVLAGADTQYF,TGCAGCGTCGTACTAGCGGGAGCAGATACGCAGTATTTT
TRBD1,many,TRBJ2-5,TRBV5-1,CASSLGQAQETQYF,TGCGCCAGCAGCTTAGGACAGGCGCAAGAGACCCAGTACTTC
.,.,TRBJ1-3,TRBV19,CASRRTSGNTIYF,TGTGCCAGTAGGAGGACATCTGGAAACACCATATATTTT
.,.,TRBJ2-7,TRBV2,CASGGRGRSEQYF,TGTGCCAGCGGCGGACGGGGGCGGAGTGAGCAGTACTTC
.,many,TRBJ1-1,TRBV7-2,CASAQGGFTEAFF,TGTGCCAGCGCTCAAGGAGGGTTCACTGAAGCTTTCTTT
.,many,TRBJ2-5,TRBV12-3/TRBV12-4,CASKPTGAETQYF,TGTGCCAGCAAGCCAACAGGAGCGGAGACCCAGTACTTC
.,.,TRBJ2-5,TRBV4-3,CASSQVAGAVETQYF,TGCGCCAGCAGCCAAGTAGCAGGGGCGGTGGAGACCCAGTACTTC
.,.,TRBJ1-3,TRBV3-1,CASSQDSGAGNTIYF,TGTGCCAGCAGCCAAGATTCCGGGGCTGGAAACACCATATATTTT
TRBD1,.,TRBJ2-7,TRBV29-1,CSVAGQGGGEQYF,TGCAGCGTCGCGGGACAGGGGGGAGGAGAGCAGTACTTC
.,few,TRBJ2-1,TRBV20-1,CSARDLGAGWGIKFF,TGCAGTGCTAGAGATCTTGGGGCAGGATGGGGGATAAAGTTCTTC
.,many,TRBJ1-1,TRBV5-1,CASYLQGNTEAFF,TGCGCCAGCTACCTGCAGGGGAACACTGAAGCTTTCTTT
TRBD2,.,TRBJ2-2,TRBV20-1,CSAKPGTSGTGELFF,TGCAGTGCTAAGCCCGGGACTAGCGGCACCGGGGAGCTGTTTTTT
TRBD1,.,TRBJ2-3,TRBV12-3/TRBV12-4,CASSTRQGSTDTQYF,TGTGCCAGCAGTACTAGACAGGGAAGCACAGATACGCAGTATTTT
.,many,TRBJ2-3,TRBV20-1,CSARDGKRGTDTQYF,TGCAGTGCTAGAGATGGGAAAAGGGGCACAGATACGCAGTATTTT
TRBD1,.,TRBJ2-1,TRBV9,CASSVVDRDHYNEQFF,TGTGCCAGCAGCGTAGTTGACAGGGACCACTACAATGAGCAGTTCTTC